These T cell receptor beta chains were read from a single sample in a study of blood T cells in healthy people across ages. Each CDR3 protein is one row after TCRdb ran MiXCR on the 5' RACE reads. The sample lists hundreds of thousands of distinct CDR3 sequences, around half occurring once. Material for sequencing was blood. Source of these receptors: a woman aged 55-69 years in good health. Both conserved end residues are part of each CDR3. The D gene is left open where the match is weak. Not all rows give a size; the values are once, few, many and, for expanded clones, a class.

>few|TRBV3-1|.|TRBJ1-5
CASSQGEGNQPQHF
TGTGCCAGCAGCCAGGGGGAAGGGAATCAGCCCCAGCATTTT
>.|TRBV28|.|TRBJ2-4
CASRPAAVSKNIQYF
TGTGCCAGCAGGCCCGCAGCGGTTTCCAAAAACATTCAGTACTTC
>.|TRBV6-6|.|TRBJ1-1
CASSYSLSNEAFF
TGTGCCAGCAGTTACTCTCTATCCAATGAAGCTTTCTTT
>once|TRBV20-1|TRBD2|TRBJ2-1
CSAGFSGRYDNEQFF
TGCAGTGCTGGATTTAGCGGGAGATACGACAATGAGCAGTTCTTC
>.|TRBV29-1|.|TRBJ2-5
CSVLSSGTPQETQYF
TGCAGCGTTTTGAGTTCCGGGACCCCACAAGAGACCCAGTACTTC
>.|TRBV7-2|TRBD1|TRBJ2-1
CASSLRGQGGNEQFF
TGTGCCAGCAGCTTAAGGGGACAGGGAGGGAATGAGCAGTTCTTC
>.|TRBV28|.|TRBJ1-1
CASSLQGIEAFF
TGTGCCAGCAGTTTGCAGGGGATTGAGGCTTTCTTT
>few|TRBV20-1|TRBD2|TRBJ2-1
CSARSRSYSGETQFF
TGCAGTGCTCGAAGCCGGTCCTACAGCGGGGAGACCCAGTTCTTC
>.|TRBV20-1|.|TRBJ2-1
CSARVLASQGQFF
TGCAGTGCTAGAGTTCTAGCGTCACAGGGGCAGTTCTTC
>few|TRBV25-1|.|TRBJ1-1
CASSDGAEAFF
TGTGCCAGCAGTGACGGGGCTGAAGCTTTCTTT
>few|TRBV5-1|.|TRBJ1-2
CASSPLLGRSNYGYTF
TGCGCCAGTAGCCCTTTACTCGGAAGGAGTAACTATGGCTACACCTTC
>.|TRBV9|.|TRBJ2-2
CASSVWPDTGELFF
TGTGCCAGCAGCGTATGGCCAGACACCGGGGAGCTGTTTTTT
>.|TRBV29-1|.|TRBJ2-3
CSVDVADTQYF
TGCAGCGTTGATGTTGCAGATACGCAGTATTTT
>once|TRBV25-1|.|TRBJ1-6
CASSGGRPNSPLHF
TGTGCCAGCAGTGGAGGGAGGCCTAATTCACCCCTCCACTTT
>.|TRBV6-6|.|TRBJ2-7
CASSGGISSYEQYF
TGTGCCAGCAGTGGCGGGATTAGCTCCTACGAGCAGTACTTC
>.|TRBV27|.|TRBJ2-5
CASSPSLRDSLRETQYF
TGTGCCAGCAGTCCTTCACTCCGGGACTCACTCCGGGAGACCCAGTACTTC
>once|TRBV6-2/TRBV6-3|.|TRBJ2-6
CASLKYSGANVLTF
TGTGCCAGCCTGAAATACTCTGGGGCCAACGTCCTGACTTTC
>few|TRBV10-3|TRBD1|TRBJ2-7
CATTGTGVSEQYF
TGTGCCACTACCGGGACAGGGGTGTCCGAGCAGTACTTC
>few|TRBV20-1|.|TRBJ2-5
CSARDRNLQETQYF
TGCAGTGCTAGAGATCGTAACTTACAAGAGACCCAGTACTTC
>.|TRBV20-1|.|TRBJ2-6
CSARFGSGANVLTF
TGCAGTGCTAGATTTGGCTCTGGGGCCAACGTCCTGACTTTC
>few|TRBV5-1|.|TRBJ1-1
CASSVLQGVSTEAFF
TGCGCCAGCAGCGTCCTACAGGGCGTGAGCACTGAAGCTTTCTTT
>few|TRBV20-1|.|TRBJ1-4
CSASSRDEKLFF
TGCAGTGCTAGTTCCAGGGATGAAAAACTGTTTTTT
>.|TRBV5-5|.|TRBJ2-3
CASSLAASVPYTQYF
TGTGCCAGCAGCTTGGCGGCTAGCGTCCCGTATACGCAGTATTTT
>.|TRBV28|.|TRBJ2-3
CASSLVPGGDTQYF
TGTGCCAGCAGTTTAGTGCCGGGTGGCGATACGCAGTATTTT
>.|TRBV15|.|TRBJ2-5
CATSAMARGGETQYF
TGTGCCACCAGCGCCATGGCGAGGGGAGGAGAGACCCAGTACTTC
>.|TRBV29-1|TRBD2|TRBJ2-1
CSVGGVAGVGYNEQFF
TGCAGCGTTGGGGGGGTAGCGGGAGTAGGTTACAATGAGCAGTTCTTC
>.|TRBV20-1|.|TRBJ2-1
CSARALVQSYNEQFF
TGCAGTGCCAGAGCGTTAGTCCAAAGTTACAATGAGCAGTTCTTC
>.|TRBV7-8|TRBD2|TRBJ2-2
CASSLGLAEGELFF
TGTGCCAGCAGCTTAGGTCTAGCGGAGGGGGAGCTGTTTTTT
>few|TRBV7-2|.|TRBJ2-7
CASSLVRGGFHEQYF
TGTGCCAGCAGCTTAGTCCGAGGGGGATTTCACGAGCAGTACTTC
>.|TRBV6-5|.|TRBJ2-1
CASSTSYGYNEQFF
TGTGCCAGCAGTACTAGCTACGGATACAATGAGCAGTTCTTC
>.|TRBV29-1|TRBD2|TRBJ2-7
CSVGLAEFEQYF
TGCAGCGTTGGGCTAGCGGAGTTCGAGCAGTACTTC
>.|TRBV7-2|TRBD1|TRBJ2-5
CASSFGGTGGGETQYF
TGTGCCAGCAGCTTTGGAGGGACAGGGGGAGGAGAGACCCAGTACTTC
>.|TRBV2|.|TRBJ2-5
CASISRLGTQYF
TGTGCCAGCATCTCGAGACTTGGGACCCAGTACTTC
>.|TRBV10-3|TRBD1|TRBJ2-5
CAISERDRQETQYF
TGTGCCATCAGTGAGAGGGACAGACAAGAGACCCAGTACTTC
>.|TRBV20-1|.|TRBJ2-5
CSAREDPIETQYF
TGCAGTGCTAGAGAAGACCCGATCGAGACCCAGTACTTC
>.|TRBV29-1|.|TRBJ1-1
CSVDRQRDTEAFF
TGCAGCGTTGATCGACAGCGGGACACTGAAGCTTTCTTT
>few|TRBV14|TRBD1|TRBJ2-6
CASSHSVPGQGRSGANVLTF
TGTGCCAGCAGCCACTCTGTACCGGGACAGGGGCGTTCTGGGGCCAACGTCCTGACTTTC
>many|TRBV28|.|TRBJ2-2
CASSSRGTGELFF
TGTGCCAGCAGTTCCCGAGGAACCGGGGAGCTGTTTTTT
>.|TRBV5-6|TRBD1|TRBJ1-1
CASSRTGNSRVNTEAFF
TGTGCCAGCAGCCGGACAGGGAATAGCCGAGTGAACACTGAAGCTTTCTTT
>few|TRBV24-1|TRBD1|TRBJ2-1
CATSDLHGTGRRFYNEQFF
TGTGCCACCAGTGATTTGCACGGGACAGGTAGGAGATTCTACAATGAGCAGTTCTTC
>few|TRBV29-1|.|TRBJ1-4
CSATGIGEKLFF
TGCAGCGCAACAGGGATAGGTGAAAAACTGTTTTTT
>few|TRBV7-8|.|TRBJ2-3
CASSAGRTDTQYF
TGTGCCAGCTCCGCGGGACGGACAGATACGCAGTATTTT
>few|TRBV3-1|TRBD2|TRBJ2-1
CASSQLSGRPHNEQFF
TGTGCCAGCAGCCAACTTAGCGGGAGACCCCACAATGAGCAGTTCTTC
>few|TRBV15|.|TRBJ2-7
CATSGPQTHAYEQYF
TGTGCCACCAGCGGACCGCAGACACACGCCTACGAGCAGTACTTC
>few|TRBV20-1|TRBD1|TRBJ2-7
CSAVRDRLEYEQYF
TGCAGTGCGGTCCGGGACAGGTTAGAATACGAGCAGTACTTC
>.|TRBV10-3|TRBD1|TRBJ2-5
CAIAQGAGETQYF
TGTGCCATTGCACAGGGGGCAGGAGAGACCCAGTACTTC
>.|TRBV14|.|TRBJ2-1
CASSQSHAGDRFF
TGTGCCAGCAGCCAATCCCACGCCGGGGACCGGTTCTTC
>.|TRBV29-1|TRBD1|TRBJ2-7
CSVEQGALETKYF
TGCAGCGTTGAACAGGGGGCTTTGGAGACCAAGTACTTC
>few|TRBV2|.|TRBJ2-6
CASSDGNAISGANVLTF
TGTGCCAGCAGTGACGGCAACGCAATCTCTGGGGCCAACGTCCTGACTTTC
>.|TRBV7-2|.|TRBJ1-1
CASSLERGWVAFF
TGTGCCAGCAGCTTAGAGAGGGGGTGGGTAGCTTTCTTT
>.|TRBV7-9|.|TRBJ1-2
CASSSLEGYTF
TGTGCCAGCAGCTCCCTCGAAGGCTACACCTTC
>.|TRBV2|.|TRBJ2-2
CASSEEVNTGELFF
TGTGCCAGCAGTGAGGAAGTGAACACCGGGGAGCTGTTTTTT
>many|TRBV14|.|TRBJ2-7
CASSPRQNLLYEQYF
TGTGCCAGCAGTCCCCGACAGAACCTACTCTACGAGCAGTACTTC
>.|TRBV11-2|TRBD2|TRBJ2-7
CASRPGLAGSYEQYF
TGTGCCAGCAGGCCGGGACTAGCGGGCTCCTACGAGCAGTACTTC